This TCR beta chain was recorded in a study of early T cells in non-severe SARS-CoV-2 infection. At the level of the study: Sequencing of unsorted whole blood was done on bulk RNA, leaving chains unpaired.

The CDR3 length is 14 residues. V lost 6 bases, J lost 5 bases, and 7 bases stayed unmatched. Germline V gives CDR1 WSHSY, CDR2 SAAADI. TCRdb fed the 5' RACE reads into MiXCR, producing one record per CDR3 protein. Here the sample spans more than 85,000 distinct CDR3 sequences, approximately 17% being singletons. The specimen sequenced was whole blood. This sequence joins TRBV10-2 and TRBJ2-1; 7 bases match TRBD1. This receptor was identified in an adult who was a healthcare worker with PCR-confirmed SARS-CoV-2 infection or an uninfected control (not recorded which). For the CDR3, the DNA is TGCGCCAGCAGACAGGGGACGTCCGACAATGAGCAGTTCTTC. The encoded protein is CASRQGTSDNEQFF.